This T cell receptor (beta chain) originates from a study of early T cells in non-severe SARS-CoV-2 infection. This clonotype was counted at least ten times. TCRdb ran MiXCR on the 5' RACE reads and lists one entry per CDR3 protein. Counted here are 40,000 to 55,000 distinct CDR3 sequences, roughly 13% occurring once; the ten biggest clones make up 10%. Per germline, CDR1 SQVTM and CDR2 ANQGSEA. CDR3 size: 13 residues. V lost 4 bases, J lost 5 bases, and 5 bases stayed unmatched. The specimen was whole blood. The V gene is TRBV29-1, the J gene TRBJ1-5, with 7 bases that match TRBD1. The clonotype originates from an adult who was a healthcare worker with PCR-confirmed SARS-CoV-2 infection or an uninfected control (not recorded which). Here the CDR3 DNA reads TGCAGCGTTGGACAGGGCAGGGATCAGCCCCAGCATTTT. Its protein product is CSVGQGRDQPQHF.